The 3 T cell receptor beta chains below come from one sample, sequenced in a study of radiation and T cells in renal cell carcinoma. Clones were read by immunoSEQ multiplex PCR, and TCRdb kept only the in-frame ones, dropping some. The profile shows 120,000 or so clones, 70% to 90% of them singletons. Time point defined: blood 2 weeks post-SBRT. Described treatment: 15 Gy SBRT to primary tumor, nephrectomy 4 weeks later. This material consisted of blood, taken from a patient whose treatment included radiotherapy and nephrectomy. The receptor set was obtained from a woman aged 70-85 years with renal cell carcinoma.

The V gene is TRBV4-3, the J gene TRBJ1-2; D is uncertain. Trimming took 0 bases from V and 4 from J, leaving 12 bases between them. Germline CDR1 LGHNA, CDR2 YSLEER. The CDR3 runs to 15 residues. Written as DNA, the CDR3 is TGCGCCAGCAGCCAAGATAGGCAGGAGGGCTATGGCTACACCTTC. As protein: CASSQDRQEGYGYTF.

V gene TRBV9 combines with J gene TRBJ1-6; D is uncertain. Germline CDR1 SGDLS, CDR2 YYNGEE. CDR3 length: 14 amino acids. V lost 2 bases and J lost 6, with 9 bases in between. The CDR3 protein is CASSVLALNSPLHF. The CDR3 bases are TGTGCCAGCAGCGTTCTAGCCCTTAATTCACCCCTCCACTTT.

This clone was detected only once. In DNA, the CDR3 is TGTGCCAGCTCACCAAAGGGAGAGACCCAGTACTTC. Translated, it gives CASSPKGETQYF. The chain recombines TRBV18 with TRBJ2-5; D remains ambiguous. Germline CDR1 and CDR2: KGHSH and LQKENI. The CDR3 sequence is 12 residues long. V was pared by 2 bases and J by 4 bases, with 5 bases between.